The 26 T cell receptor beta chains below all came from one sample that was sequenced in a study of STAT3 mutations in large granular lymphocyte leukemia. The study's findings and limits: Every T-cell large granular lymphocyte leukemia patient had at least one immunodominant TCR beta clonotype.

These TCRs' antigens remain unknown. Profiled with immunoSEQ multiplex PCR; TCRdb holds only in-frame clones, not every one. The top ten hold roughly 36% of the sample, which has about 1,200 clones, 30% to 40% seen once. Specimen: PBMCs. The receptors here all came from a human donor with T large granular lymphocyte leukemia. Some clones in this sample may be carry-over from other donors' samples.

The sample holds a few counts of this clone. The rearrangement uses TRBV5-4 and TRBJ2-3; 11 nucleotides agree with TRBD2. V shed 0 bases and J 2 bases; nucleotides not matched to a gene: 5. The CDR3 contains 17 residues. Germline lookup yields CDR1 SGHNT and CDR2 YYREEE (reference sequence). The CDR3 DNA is TGTGCCAGCAGCTTGGTAGCTAGCGGGGGGCCCACAGATACGCAGTATTTT. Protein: CASSLVASGGPTDTQYF.

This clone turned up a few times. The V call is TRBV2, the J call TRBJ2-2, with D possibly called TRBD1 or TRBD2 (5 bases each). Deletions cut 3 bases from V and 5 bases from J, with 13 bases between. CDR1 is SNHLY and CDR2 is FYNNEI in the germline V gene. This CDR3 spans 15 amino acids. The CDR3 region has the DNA TGTGCCAGCAGTGAGGGACGTCTATATACCGGGGAGCTGTTTTTT. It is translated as CASSEGRLYTGELFF.

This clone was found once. DNA of the CDR3: TGTGCCAGCTCGCCGACTGTCTCTGGAAACACCATATATTTT. It is translated as CASSPTVSGNTIYF. This chain links TRBV18 with TRBJ1-3; D call uncertain. Trimming pared 6 bases from V and 0 bases from J, leaving 9 bases between. The length of the CDR3 is 14 residues. Germline values: CDR1 KGHSH, CDR2 LQKENI.

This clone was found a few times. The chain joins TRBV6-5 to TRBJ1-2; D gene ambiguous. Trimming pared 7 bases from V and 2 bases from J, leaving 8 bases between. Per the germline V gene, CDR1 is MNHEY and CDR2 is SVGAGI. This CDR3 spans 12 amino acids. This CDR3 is CASMAVNYGYTF. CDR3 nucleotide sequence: TGTGCCAGCATGGCTGTGAACTATGGCTACACCTTC.

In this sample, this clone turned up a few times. The CDR3 reads CASKGRGTDTEAFF. The CDR3 coding sequence is TGTGCCAGCAAGGGTAGAGGGACGGACACTGAAGCTTTCTTT. The genes are TRBV13 and TRBJ1-1; D may be TRBD1 (5 bases). This CDR3 has 14 residues. In germline, CDR1 is PRHDT, CDR2 FYEKMQ (reference sequence). Trimming removed 7 bases at V and 3 bases at J, with 15 bases between.

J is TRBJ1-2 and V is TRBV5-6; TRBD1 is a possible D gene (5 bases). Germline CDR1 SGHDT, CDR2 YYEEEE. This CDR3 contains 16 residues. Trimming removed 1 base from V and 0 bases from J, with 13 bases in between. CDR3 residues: CASSLPPGHPNYGYTF. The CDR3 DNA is TGTGCCAGCAGCTTGCCGCCAGGGCACCCTAACTATGGCTACACCTTC.

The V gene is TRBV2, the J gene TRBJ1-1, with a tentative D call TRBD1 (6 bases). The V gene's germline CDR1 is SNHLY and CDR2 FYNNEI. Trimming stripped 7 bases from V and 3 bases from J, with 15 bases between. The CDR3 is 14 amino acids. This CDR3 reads CASNLQGSDTEAFF. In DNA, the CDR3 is TGTGCCAGCAACCTACAGGGTTCGGACACTGAAGCTTTCTTT. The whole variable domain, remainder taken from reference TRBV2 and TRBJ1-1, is EPEVTQTPSHQVTQMGQEVILRCVPISNHLYFYWYRQILGQKVEFLVSFYNNEISEKSEIFDDQFSVERPDGSNFTLKIRSTKLEDSAMYFCASNLQGSDTEAFFGQGTRLTVV.

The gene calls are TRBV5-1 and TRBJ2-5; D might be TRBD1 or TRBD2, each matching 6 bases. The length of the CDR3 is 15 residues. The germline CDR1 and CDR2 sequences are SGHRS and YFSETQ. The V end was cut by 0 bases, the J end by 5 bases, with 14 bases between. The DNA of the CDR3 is TGCGCCAGCAGCTTGGCGGGGGCCTTTGGGGAGACCCAGTACTTC. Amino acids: CASSLAGAFGETQYF.

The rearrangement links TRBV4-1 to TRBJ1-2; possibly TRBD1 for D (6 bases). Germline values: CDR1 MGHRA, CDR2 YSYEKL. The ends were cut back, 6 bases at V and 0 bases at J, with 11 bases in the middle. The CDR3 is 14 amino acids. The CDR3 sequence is CASRVTGTNYGYTF. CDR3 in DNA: TGCGCCAGCAGGGTGACAGGTACTAACTATGGCTACACCTTC.

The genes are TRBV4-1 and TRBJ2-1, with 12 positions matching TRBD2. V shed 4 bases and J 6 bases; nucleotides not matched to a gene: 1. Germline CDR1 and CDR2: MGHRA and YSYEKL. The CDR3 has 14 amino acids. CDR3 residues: CASSRTSGTNEQFF. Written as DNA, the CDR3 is TGCGCCAGCAGCCGGACTAGCGGGACCAATGAGCAGTTCTTC.

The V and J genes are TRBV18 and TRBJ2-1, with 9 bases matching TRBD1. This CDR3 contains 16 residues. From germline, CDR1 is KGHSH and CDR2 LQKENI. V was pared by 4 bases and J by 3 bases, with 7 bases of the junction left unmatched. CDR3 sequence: CASSLLGQGFYNEQFF. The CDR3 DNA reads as TGTGCCAGCTCACTACTAGGACAGGGGTTCTACAATGAGCAGTTCTTC.

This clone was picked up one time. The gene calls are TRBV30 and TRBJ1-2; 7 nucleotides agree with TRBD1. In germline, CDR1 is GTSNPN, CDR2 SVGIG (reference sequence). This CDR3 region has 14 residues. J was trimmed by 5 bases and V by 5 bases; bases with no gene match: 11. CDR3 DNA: TGTGCCTGGCGAGGGGGCGCCACCCTATATGGCTACACCTTC. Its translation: CAWRGGATLYGYTF.

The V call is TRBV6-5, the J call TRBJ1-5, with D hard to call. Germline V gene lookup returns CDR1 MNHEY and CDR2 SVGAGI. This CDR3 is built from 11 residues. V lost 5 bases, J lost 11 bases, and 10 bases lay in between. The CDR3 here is CASSHGDTQHF. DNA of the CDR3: TGTGCCAGCAGTCACGGGGATACCCAGCATTTT.

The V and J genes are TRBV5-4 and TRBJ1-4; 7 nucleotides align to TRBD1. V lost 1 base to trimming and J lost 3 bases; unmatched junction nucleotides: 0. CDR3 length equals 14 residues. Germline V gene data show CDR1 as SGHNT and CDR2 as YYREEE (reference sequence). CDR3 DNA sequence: TGTGCCAGCAGCTTGCAGGGGGCTAATGAAAAACTGTTTTTT. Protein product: CASSLQGANEKLFF.

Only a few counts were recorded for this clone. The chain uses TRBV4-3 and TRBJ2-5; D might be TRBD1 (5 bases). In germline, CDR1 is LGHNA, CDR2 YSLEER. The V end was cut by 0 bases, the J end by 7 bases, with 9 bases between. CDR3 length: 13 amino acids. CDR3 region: CASSQDGRGTQYF. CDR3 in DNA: TGCGCCAGCAGCCAAGATGGAAGGGGGACCCAGTACTTC.

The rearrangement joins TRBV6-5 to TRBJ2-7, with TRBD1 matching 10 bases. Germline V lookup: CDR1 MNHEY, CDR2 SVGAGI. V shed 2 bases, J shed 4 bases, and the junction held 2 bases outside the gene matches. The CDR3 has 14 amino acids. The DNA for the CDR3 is TGTGCCAGCAGTTACCGGACAGGGGGATACGAGCAGTACTTC. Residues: CASSYRTGGYEQYF.

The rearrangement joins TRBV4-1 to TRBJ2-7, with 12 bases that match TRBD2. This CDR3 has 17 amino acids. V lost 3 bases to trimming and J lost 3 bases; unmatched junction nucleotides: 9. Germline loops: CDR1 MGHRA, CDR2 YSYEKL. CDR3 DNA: TGCGCCAGCAGCCAGGCGCTAGCGGGGGGGGTTCACTACGAGCAGTACTTC. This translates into CASSQALAGGVHYEQYF.

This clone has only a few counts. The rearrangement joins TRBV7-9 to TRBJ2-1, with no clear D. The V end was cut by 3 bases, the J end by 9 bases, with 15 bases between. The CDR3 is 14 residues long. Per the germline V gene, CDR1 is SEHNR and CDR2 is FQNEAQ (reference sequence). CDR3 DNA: TGTGCCAGCAGCTTGGACGGCCACGGACCTGAGCAGTTCTTC. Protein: CASSLDGHGPEQFF.

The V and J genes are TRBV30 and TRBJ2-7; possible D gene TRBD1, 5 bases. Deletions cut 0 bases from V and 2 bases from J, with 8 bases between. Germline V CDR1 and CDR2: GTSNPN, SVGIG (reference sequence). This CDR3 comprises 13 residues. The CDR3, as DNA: TGTGCCTGGAGTGTGGGCAGGGCCTACGAGCAGTACTTC. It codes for CAWSVGRAYEQYF.

The CDR3: CASSQDRLRGGPLHF. The CDR3 bases are TGCGCCAGCAGCCAAGACAGGCTGCGGGGAGGGCCCCTCCACTTT. This sequence joins TRBV4-3 and TRBJ1-6; D is unclear. The germline V and J ends were trimmed by 0 bases and 13 bases, with 16 bases remaining between them. The CDR3 sequence is 15 residues long. The germline CDR1 and CDR2 sequences are LGHNA and YSLEER.

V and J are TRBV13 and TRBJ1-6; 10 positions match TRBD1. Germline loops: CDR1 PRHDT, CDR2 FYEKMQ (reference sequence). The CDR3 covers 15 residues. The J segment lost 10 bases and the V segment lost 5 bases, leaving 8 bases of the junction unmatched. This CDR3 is CASSLAGTGASPLHF. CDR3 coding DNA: TGTGCCAGCAGCCTGGCCGGGACAGGGGCCTCACCCCTCCACTTT.

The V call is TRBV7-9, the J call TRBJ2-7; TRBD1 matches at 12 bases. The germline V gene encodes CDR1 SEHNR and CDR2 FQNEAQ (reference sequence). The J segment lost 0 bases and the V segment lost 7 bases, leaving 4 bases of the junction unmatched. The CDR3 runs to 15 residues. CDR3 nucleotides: TGTGCCAGCAACGCGGGACAGGGGGCCTCCTACGAGCAGTACTTC. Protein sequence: CASNAGQGASYEQYF.

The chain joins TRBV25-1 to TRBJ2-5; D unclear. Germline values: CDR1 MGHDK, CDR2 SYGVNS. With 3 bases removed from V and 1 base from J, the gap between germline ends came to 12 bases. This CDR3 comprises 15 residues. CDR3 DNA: TGTGCCAGCAGTGACTACGGACGTTCCCAAGAGACCCAGTACTTC. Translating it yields CASSDYGRSQETQYF.

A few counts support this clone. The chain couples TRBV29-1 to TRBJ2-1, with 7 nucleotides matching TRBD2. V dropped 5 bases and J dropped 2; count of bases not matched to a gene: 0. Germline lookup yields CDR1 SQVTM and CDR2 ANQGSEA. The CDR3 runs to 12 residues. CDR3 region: CSVRGAYNEQFF. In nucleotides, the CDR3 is TGCAGCGTTCGGGGGGCCTACAATGAGCAGTTCTTC.

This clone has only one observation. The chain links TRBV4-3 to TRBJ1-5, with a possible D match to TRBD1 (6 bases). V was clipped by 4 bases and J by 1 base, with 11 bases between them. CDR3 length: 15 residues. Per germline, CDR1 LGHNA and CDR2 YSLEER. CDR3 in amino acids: CASSLEDRSNQPQHF. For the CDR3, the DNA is TGCGCCAGCAGCCTCGAGGACAGAAGCAATCAGCCCCAGCATTTT.

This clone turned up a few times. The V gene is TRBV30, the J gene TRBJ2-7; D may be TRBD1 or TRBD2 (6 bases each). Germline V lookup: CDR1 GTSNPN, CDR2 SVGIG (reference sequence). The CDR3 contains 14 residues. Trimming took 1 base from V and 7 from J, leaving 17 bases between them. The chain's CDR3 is CAWSDQTGGGEQYF. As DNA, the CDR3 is TGTGCCTGGAGTGACCAGACCGGGGGCGGGGAGCAGTACTTC.